Listed here are 8 T cell receptor beta chains from one sample, sequenced in a study of blood T cell repertoires in COVID-19. TCRdb's table, derived via immunoSEQ multiplex PCR, lists solely in-frame clones and lacks some. The sample contains about 140,000 clones, about nine tenths of which appear only once. Sequenced sample: peripheral blood. The receptor set was obtained from a human donor with COVID-19, enrolled during active disease. The donor label of this sample is uncertain.

V usage is TRBV2 and J usage is TRBJ2-7, with D maybe TRBD1 (5 bases). Germline CDR1 is SNHLY and CDR2 is FYNNEI. CDR3 size: 15 residues. Between the trimmed V and J ends, which lost 5 bases and 3 bases, there was a span of 17 bases. The CDR3 loop reads CASSRRTNKLYEQYF. The CDR3 DNA follows: TGTGCCAGCAGTCGGCGGACAAATAAACTCTACGAGCAGTACTTC.

The V gene is TRBV11-2, the J gene TRBJ1-1; TRBD1 agrees at 11 bases. Losses at the gene ends were 4 bases for V and 5 bases for J; bases not matched to a gene: 9. The CDR3 is 16 amino acids. Germline-derived CDR1 and CDR2 are SGHAT and FQNNGV. The CDR3 sequence is CASSSRPGTGGTEAFF. DNA of the CDR3: TGTGCCAGCAGCTCGCGCCCCGGGACAGGGGGGACTGAAGCTTTCTTT.

A single count supports this clone. V gene TRBV12-5 combines with J gene TRBJ1-6; possibly TRBD1 for D (5 bases). Germline V gives CDR1 LGHNT, CDR2 FRNRAP. There are 17 residues in the CDR3. Trimming removed 2 bases from V and 9 bases from J, with 20 bases in between. In nucleotides, the CDR3 is TGTGCTAGTGGTTTGAGGAACATGGGACTGCGAGGTTCACCCCTCCACTTT. This encodes CASGLRNMGLRGSPLHF.

V gene TRBV5-4 combines with J gene TRBJ2-1, with TRBD1 matching 8 bases. The V and J ends lost 2 bases and 10 bases, in that order; junction bases with no gene match: 8. Germline V CDR1 and CDR2: SGHNT, YYREEE (reference sequence). This CDR3 region has 14 residues. CDR3 DNA: TGTGCCAGCAGCTTTCCAGGGGGCCCGGCGGAGCAGTTCTTC. Translating it yields CASSFPGGPAEQFF.

Comments on this clone: The junction does not match germline at one end; this may be a read error. V gene TRBV7-7 combines with J gene TRBJ2-3; D is ambiguous. The length of the CDR3 is 13 residues. Germline loops: CDR1 SSHAT, CDR2 FNYEAQ (reference sequence). CDR3 bases: TGTGCTAGCAGCTTAGGTCCTACAGATACGCAGTATTTT. Translated, it gives CASSLGPTDTQYF. The full variable domain, its missing parts supplied by reference TRBV7-7 and TRBJ2-3, is GAGVSQSPRYKVTKRGQDVTLRCDPISSHATLYWYQQALGQGPEFLTYFNYEAQPDKSGLPSDRFSAERPEGSISTLTIQRTEQRDSAMYRCASSLGPTDTQYFGPGTRLTVL.

The chain uses TRBV5-5 and TRBJ2-7, with D unclear. Germline V CDR1 and CDR2: SGHKS, YYEKEE (reference sequence). V was trimmed by 2 bases and J by 6 bases, leaving 12 bases between them. The CDR3 totals 13 residues. CDR3 DNA: TGTGCCAGCAGCTTCAGAGACAAAACCGAGCAGTACTTC. This gives the protein CASSFRDKTEQYF.

V and J are TRBV2 and TRBJ2-2; 14 bases match TRBD2. The germline gives CDR1 SNHLY, CDR2 FYNNEI. The CDR3 has 17 residues. V lost 4 bases to trimming and J lost 4 bases; unmatched junction nucleotides: 5. The CDR3 nucleotides read TGTGCCAGCAGTGGACTAGCGGGGGGGCCGGGCACCGGGGAGCTGTTTTTT. Amino acids: CASSGLAGGPGTGELFF. Supplemented by reference TRBV2 and TRBJ2-2, the full variable domain reads EPEVTQTPSHQVTQMGQEVILRCVPISNHLYFYWYRQILGQKVEFLVSFYNNEISEKSEIFDDQFSVERPDGSNFTLKIRSTKLEDSAMYFCASSGLAGGPGTGELFFGEGSRLTVL.

The gene calls are TRBV5-6 and TRBJ1-4, with D perhaps TRBD1 (5 bases). This CDR3 contains 15 residues. Germline CDR1 and CDR2: SGHDT and YYEEEE. V lost 5 bases to trimming and J lost 0 bases, with 11 bases between them. The CDR3 loop is CASSQGLATNEKLFF. CDR3 nucleotide sequence: TGTGCCAGCAGTCAGGGCCTAGCAACTAATGAAAAACTGTTTTTT. Looking up the rest from reference TRBV5-6 and TRBJ1-4 gives the full variable domain: DAGVTQSPTHLIKTRGQQVTLRCSPKSGHDTVSWYQQALGQGPQFIFQYYEEEERQRGNFPDRFSGHQFPNYSSELNVNALLLGDSALYLCASSQGLATNEKLFFGSGTQLSVL.